Listed below are T cell receptor beta chains from one sample, sequenced in a study of cytotoxic CD8 clonotypes in ibrutinib-treated CLL. This table comes from immunoSEQ multiplex PCR, and its TCRdb copy is limited to in-frame clones, with some not included. The table has around 150,000 clones, 80% seen once. Material: PBMCs, obtained after 36 months of ibrutinib treatment. Receptor source: a human donor with chronic lymphocytic leukemia. The CDR3 runs from the conserved cysteine through the conserved F or W. D genes are given only for firm matches. For some rows the clone size is stated as once, few or many, or as a class when expanded; others skip it.

d_call,clone_size,j_call,v_call,cdr3_aa,cdr3_nt
TRBD1,-,TRBJ1-5,TRBV28,CASSRTGGPKPQHF,TGTGCCAGCAGCCGGACAGGGGGCCCAAAGCCCCAGCATTTT
-,-,TRBJ1-1,TRBV30,CAWDYWQGSSEAFF,TGTGCCTGGGATTATTGGCAGGGATCGTCTGAAGCTTTCTTT
-,-,TRBJ1-2,TRBV18,CASSPPNREGGYTF,TGTGCCAGCTCACCACCGAACAGGGAGGGCGGCTACACCTTC
-,-,TRBJ2-1,TRBV30,CAWSVVLNNEQFF,TGTGCCTGGAGTGTGGTCCTTAACAATGAGCAGTTCTTC
TRBD2,-,TRBJ2-1,TRBV7-2,CASSQGLAGSGVEQFF,TGTGCCAGCAGCCAGGGACTAGCGGGGTCTGGCGTTGAGCAGTTCTTC
-,-,TRBJ2-2,TRBV30,CASGGPGELFF,TGTGCCTCCGGGGGGCCCGGGGAGCTGTTTTTT
TRBD2,-,TRBJ2-1,TRBV7-3,CASSTGLAGHNEQFF,TGTGCCAGCAGCACTGGACTAGCGGGACACAATGAGCAGTTCTTC
-,-,TRBJ2-1,TRBV6-1,CASRFPGSSYNEQFF,TGTGCCAGCAGGTTTCCAGGGAGCTCCTACAATGAGCAGTTCTTC
-,-,TRBJ2-3,TRBV2,CASSEGTASTDTQYF,TGTGCCAGCAGTGAAGGGACAGCGAGCACAGATACGCAGTATTTT
TRBD1,-,TRBJ2-7,TRBV7-9,CASSISTGGAYEQYF,TGTGCCAGCAGCATATCGACAGGGGGCGCGTACGAGCAGTACTTC
TRBD2,-,TRBJ2-2,TRBV18,CASSPPGLAAGELFF,TGTGCCAGCTCACCACCGGGACTAGCGGCCGGGGAGCTGTTTTTT
TRBD1,few,TRBJ2-7,TRBV6-5,CASSYPNSGGLYEQYF,TGTGCCAGCAGTTACCCCAACTCAGGGGGCCTGTACGAGCAGTACTTC
-,few,TRBJ1-2,TRBV11-2,CASSSRQGPYGYTF,TGTGCCAGCAGCTCCCGGCAGGGCCCCTATGGCTACACCTTC